These 16 T cell receptor beta chains came from one sample sequenced in a study of cytomegalovirus exposure and HLA in healthy donors listed by TCRdb under 2017. Libraries were made using the immunoSEQ multiplex PCR assay. TCRdb holds this immuneACCESS table with in-frame rearrangements only. Some clones are missing; in checked studies, unresolved V genes explain under half, and the rest has no known cause. In all, the sample holds 160,000 or so clones, and around 89% of those were seen once. Just under 3% of the sample is taken by the ten largest. The source material was PBMCs. The receptors were gathered from a man between 18 and 29 years old in good health and CMV-seronegative.

About this clone itself: The same CDR3 arises from other DNA sequences in this sample as well. The rearrangement links TRBV13 to TRBJ1-2; weak D call: TRBD1 (6 bases). CDR3 length: 14 residues. Deletions cut 0 bases from V and 2 bases from J, with 7 bases between. Germline assignment: CDR1 PRHDT and CDR2 FYEKMQ (reference sequence). This chain's CDR3 is CASSLGTGNYGYTF. The CDR3 region has the DNA TGTGCCAGCAGCTTAGGAACAGGGAACTATGGCTACACCTTC.

V gene TRBV29-1 combines with J gene TRBJ2-7; tentatively, D is TRBD1 (5 bases). The CDR3 spans 10 residues. Trimming took 6 bases from V and 3 from J, leaving 6 bases between them. Germline V gene data show CDR1 as SQVTM and CDR2 as ANQGSEA. The CDR3 region is CSVTDYEQYF. CDR3 in DNA: TGCAGCGTGACAGACTACGAGCAGTACTTC.

This rearrangement joins TRBV4-1 to TRBJ2-7; D unclear. V was pared by 0 bases and J by 2 bases, with 11 bases between. Germline-derived CDR1 and CDR2 are MGHRA and YSYEKL. The CDR3 has 15 residues. In nucleotides, the CDR3 is TGCGCCAGCAGCCAAGATCAAAACGTAGCCTACGAGCAGTACTTC. Translated, it gives CASSQDQNVAYEQYF.

The genes are TRBV5-5 and TRBJ2-7, with a weak D call TRBD2 (5 bases). V was shortened by 4 bases and J by 4 bases, with 15 bases between the two germline ends. CDR3 length: 14 residues. Germline loops: CDR1 SGHKS, CDR2 YYEKEE (reference sequence). The CDR3 sequence is CASSGRGFEYEQYV. The CDR3, as DNA: TGTGCCAGCAGCGGAAGAGGGTTTGAGTACGAGCAGTACGTC.

CDR3 region: CASSIGTRGLDQPQHF. In nucleotides, the CDR3 is TGTGCCAGTAGTATCGGGACGAGGGGGCTTGATCAGCCCCAGCATTTT. J is TRBJ1-5 and V is TRBV19; 7 nucleotides line up with TRBD1. Per germline, CDR1 LNHDA and CDR2 SQIVND (reference sequence). The ends lost 3 bases at V and 5 bases at J; junction bases unmatched: 10. CDR3 size: 16 residues.

This chain uses TRBV5-6 with TRBJ2-7; perhaps TRBD1 as D (6 bases). V lost 1 base and J lost 3, with 11 bases in between. CDR3 size: 14 residues. The germline V gene has CDR1 SGHDT and CDR2 YYEEEE. CDR3 nucleotide sequence: TGTGCCAGCAGCTTGAGGACAGTAATCTACGAGCAGTACTTC. It translates to CASSLRTVIYEQYF. The whole variable domain, remainder taken from reference TRBV5-6 and TRBJ2-7, is DAGVTQSPTHLIKTRGQQVTLRCSPKSGHDTVSWYQQALGQGPQFIFQYYEEEERQRGNFPDRFSGHQFPNYSSELNVNALLLGDSALYLCASSLRTVIYEQYFGPGTRLTVT.

V usage is TRBV6-5 and J usage is TRBJ2-5; D is possibly TRBD1 (5 bases). V was cut by 7 bases and J by 2 bases, with 11 bases left in between. The CDR3 extends over 13 amino acids. Germline V gene sequence: CDR1 MNHEY, CDR2 SVGAGI. The CDR3 sequence: CASIDNRQETQYF. As DNA, the CDR3 is TGTGCCAGCATAGATAACAGGCAAGAGACCCAGTACTTC.

The chain recombines TRBV30 with TRBJ2-5; no clear D gene. In germline, CDR1 is GTSNPN, CDR2 SVGIG (reference sequence). This CDR3 is 13 amino acids long. Trimming removed 2 bases at V and 3 bases at J, with 10 bases between. The CDR3 DNA sequence: TGTGCCTGGAGTAAATACAGTGAAGAGACCCAGTACTTC. This gives the protein CAWSKYSEETQYF.

The CDR3 DNA reads TGTGCCAGCAGTTACTCCCGAAGACAGGGGGGCTACACCTTC. It specifies CASSYSRRQGGYTF. The rearrangement links TRBV6-5 to TRBJ1-2; 8 bases align to TRBD1. With 0 bases clipped from V and 8 bases from J, the junction kept 5 bases outside the gene matches. There are 14 residues in the CDR3. In germline, CDR1 is MNHEY, CDR2 SVGAGI.

This rearrangement joins TRBV6-1 to TRBJ2-1; the D gene is possibly TRBD2 (5 bases). The CDR3 is 13 residues long. CDR1 is MNHNS and CDR2 is SASEGT in the germline V gene. V dropped 4 bases and J dropped 5 bases, with 9 bases sitting between them. CDR3 amino acids: CASSVGRDNEQFF. CDR3 in DNA: TGTGCCAGCAGTGTTGGGCGGGACAATGAGCAGTTCTTC.

This sequence joins TRBV28 and TRBJ1-6, with a weak D call TRBD1 (6 bases). CDR1 and CDR2 from the germline V gene are MDHEN and SYDVKM. The germline V and J ends were trimmed by 6 bases and 3 bases, with 12 bases remaining between them. CDR3 length: 15 residues. CDR3 DNA sequence: TGTGCCAGCAGCGCCGGGACAAACTATAATTCACCCCTCCACTTT. Translated: CASSAGTNYNSPLHF.

The chain joins TRBV6-1 to TRBJ2-5; 8 nucleotides agree with TRBD1. Trimming removed 8 bases from V and 5 bases from J; junction bases left unmatched: 10. Germline lookup yields CDR1 MNHNS and CDR2 SASEGT. The CDR3 length is 14 residues. For the CDR3, the DNA is TGTGCCAGCTCCTACAGGGGGTACGGGGAGACCCAGTACTTC. Translated, it gives CASSYRGYGETQYF.

The J gene is TRBJ2-5, the V gene TRBV4-1; TRBD1 aligns across 7 bases. This CDR3 has 15 residues. CDR1 is MGHRA and CDR2 is YSYEKL in the germline V gene. The V segment lost 8 bases and the J segment 1 base; nucleotides outside the gene matches: 10. The CDR3 sequence is CASSLAGTVQETQYF. The CDR3 DNA follows: TGCGCCAGCTCACTTGCCGGGACAGTCCAAGAGACCCAGTACTTC.

The chain combines TRBV7-8 with TRBJ2-3; D is ambiguous. The CDR3 extends over 12 amino acids. The V end lost 7 bases, the J end lost 5 bases, and 10 bases lay between the germline ends. Germline V CDR1 and CDR2: SGHVS, FQNEAQ. The CDR3 bases are TGTGCCAGCAAATCCATGAGAGATACGCAGTATTTT. This translates into CASKSMRDTQYF.

This clone appeared once. The rearrangement joins TRBV2 to TRBJ1-5, with TRBD1 matching 7 bases. Germline loops: CDR1 SNHLY, CDR2 FYNNEI. CDR3 length: 14 amino acids. V lost 6 bases, J lost 3 bases, and 5 bases stayed unmatched. CDR3 in DNA: TGTGCCAGCAGGGACGGACAGGTCAATCAGCCCCAGCATTTT. Residues: CASRDGQVNQPQHF.

The CDR3 reads CASSPGTPFGETQYF. The DNA of the CDR3 is TGTGCCAGCAGTCCCGGGACTCCATTCGGAGAGACCCAGTACTTC. This chain uses TRBV6-1 with TRBJ2-5; possibly TRBD2 for D (6 bases). There are 15 residues in the CDR3. CDR1 is MNHNS, CDR2 SASEGT, per germline. V was trimmed by 5 bases and J by 4 bases, leaving 17 bases between them.